The rows below give T cell receptor beta chains drawn from one sample of a study of T cell repertoires and leukemia-associated antigens. In TCRdb, the 5' RACE reads were re-called with MiXCR into one record per CDR3 protein. The sample holds about 9,800 distinct CDR3 sequences, less than 55% seen once. These receptors' antigens are unknown. The sample comprised CD3+ T cells sorted from blood and cultured. The receptors were sampled from a female donor in good health. The CDR3 runs from the conserved cysteine through the conserved F or W. The D gene is left open where the match is weak. Clone size is not always given. Where it is, it says once, few, many or a class for expanded clones.

13,once,TRBJ2-3,TRBV29-1,TRBD2,TGCAGCGGAAGGACTAGCGGCACAGATACGCAGTATTTT,CSGRTSGTDTQYF
11,.,TRBJ2-7,TRBV5-1,.,TGCGCCAGCGGCTCCACCTACGAGCAGTACTTC,CASGSTYEQYF
14,few,TRBJ2-7,TRBV20-1,TRBD1,TGCAGTGCTGAGGGACAGGTGACATCCTACGAGCAGTACTTC,CSAEGQVTSYEQYF
18,few,TRBJ2-5,TRBV7-2,.,TGTGCCAGCAGCTCAAGGGTGTTGGGAGCCCTCCACCAAGAGACCCAGTACTTC,CASSSRVLGALHQETQYF
13,.,TRBJ2-1,TRBV20-1,.,TGCAGTGCTAGAGATTCCAGGGTCAATGAGCAGTTCTTC,CSARDSRVNEQFF
13,medium-sized,TRBJ2-7,TRBV20-1,TRBD2,TGCAGTGCTAGGGGGACTAGCGATTACGAGCAGTACTTC,CSARGTSDYEQYF
14,few,TRBJ1-6,TRBV19,.,TGTGCCAGTTCAATGCCGGGCCCTTACTCACCCCTCCACTTT,CASSMPGPYSPLHF
12,many,TRBJ2-1,TRBV7-3,.,TGTGCCAGCAGCTCGGGACTTGGTGAGCAGTTCTTC,CASSSGLGEQFF
17,.,TRBJ2-6,TRBV18,.,TGTGCCAGCTCACCACCACAGGGTGGGTCTGGGGCCAACGTCCTGACTTTC,CASSPPQGGSGANVLTF
12,.,TRBJ1-1,TRBV19,.,TGTACCAGTACAAGGGAGGGCACTGAAGCTTTCTTT,CTSTREGTEAFF
14,few,TRBJ2-2,TRBV5-1,TRBD1,TGCGCCAGCAGCTTGACAGGGGACACCGGGGAGCTGTTTTTT,CASSLTGDTGELFF
16,.,TRBJ2-6,TRBV5-1,.,TGCGCCAGCAGCTCCTCCGTAGGCTCTGGGGCCAACGTCCTGACTTTC,CASSSSVGSGANVLTF
16,once,TRBJ1-1,TRBV11-3,.,TGTGCCAGCAGCTTAGATGATATCGGGAAGAACACTGAAGCTTTCTTT,CASSLDDIGKNTEAFF
14,few,TRBJ2-1,TRBV12-3/TRBV12-4,.,TGTGCCAGCAGGGTGGACGGAGGGCCCAATGAGCAGTTCTTC,CASRVDGGPNEQFF
17,.,TRBJ2-6,TRBV5-1,TRBD1,TGTGCCAGCAGCTCCCAGGGGGCGCTGGTCGGGGCCGACGTCCTGACTTTC,CASSSQGALVGADVLTF
15,.,TRBJ2-1,TRBV12-3/TRBV12-4,.,TGTGCCAGCAGTCCCCGCTGGGGCCCAGGCAATGAGCAGTTCTTC,CASSPRWGPGNEQFF
13,many,TRBJ1-1,TRBV12-5,TRBD1,TGTGCTAGTGGTTTGGCCGGGACAGGGAAAGCTTTCTTT,CASGLAGTGKAFF
15,.,TRBJ2-1,TRBV28,.,TGTGCCAGCAGTCCAACTATCGGAAAATACAATGAGCAGTTCTTC,CASSPTIGKYNEQFF
15,.,TRBJ1-2,TRBV20-1,TRBD1,TGCAGTGCTAGGGACCCAACCGGGACAGATTATGGCTACACCTTC,CSARDPTGTDYGYTF
14,few,TRBJ2-7,TRBV29-1,TRBD2,TGCAGCGTTACTAGCGGGAGGGTAACCTACGAGCAGTACTTC,CSVTSGRVTYEQYF
17,many,TRBJ1-3,TRBV7-8,.,TGTGCCAGCAGCTTAGGAGGGACACCCCAGCCTGGAAACACCATATATTTT,CASSLGGTPQPGNTIYF
15,.,TRBJ2-3,TRBV28,TRBD1,TGTGCCAGCAGACTCGGGACAGGGCACACAGATACGCAGTATTTT,CASRLGTGHTDTQYF
14,few,TRBJ1-1,TRBV5-1,TRBD1,TGCGCCAGCAGCCTAGACAGGGGCTCGACTGAAGCTTTCTTT,CASSLDRGSTEAFF
11,few,TRBJ1-1,TRBV20-1,.,TGCAGTGCCCAGCGACCTCCGAGAGCTTTCTTT,CSAQRPPRAFF
14,few,TRBJ2-2,TRBV20-1,TRBD1,TGCAGTGCTCCTTGGACAGGAGGAACCGGGGAGCTGTTTTTT,CSAPWTGGTGELFF
18,.,TRBJ2-7,TRBV9,TRBD2,TGTGCCAGCAGCGCCTACTTAGCGGAGCGGGAGTATCCACTCGAGCAGTACTTC,CASSAYLAEREYPLEQYF
17,many,TRBJ2-1,TRBV20-1,.,TGCAGTGCTAGAGATATGTACGGCGGAGCACCCTACAATGAGCAGTTCTTC,CSARDMYGGAPYNEQFF